This TCR beta chain was retrieved from a study of blood T cell repertoires in COVID-19. The CDR3 spans 16 residues. CDR1 and CDR2 from the germline V gene are ENHRY and SYGVKD. V shed 8 bases, J shed 0 bases, and the junction held 9 bases outside the gene matches. Clones were sequenced by immunoSEQ multiplex PCR, and TCRdb holds only the in-frame ones, with some missing. The data contain 65,000 to 95,000 clones, around 79% of them singletons. V usage is TRBV10-3 and J usage is TRBJ2-3, with TRBD1 identical over 9 bases. The specimen was peripheral blood. This sequence was found in a human donor in a cohort sampled during active COVID-19. Here the CDR3 reads CAIDSGQGTSTDTQYF. For the CDR3, the DNA is TGTGCCATCGATAGCGGACAGGGGACTAGCACAGATACGCAGTATTTT.